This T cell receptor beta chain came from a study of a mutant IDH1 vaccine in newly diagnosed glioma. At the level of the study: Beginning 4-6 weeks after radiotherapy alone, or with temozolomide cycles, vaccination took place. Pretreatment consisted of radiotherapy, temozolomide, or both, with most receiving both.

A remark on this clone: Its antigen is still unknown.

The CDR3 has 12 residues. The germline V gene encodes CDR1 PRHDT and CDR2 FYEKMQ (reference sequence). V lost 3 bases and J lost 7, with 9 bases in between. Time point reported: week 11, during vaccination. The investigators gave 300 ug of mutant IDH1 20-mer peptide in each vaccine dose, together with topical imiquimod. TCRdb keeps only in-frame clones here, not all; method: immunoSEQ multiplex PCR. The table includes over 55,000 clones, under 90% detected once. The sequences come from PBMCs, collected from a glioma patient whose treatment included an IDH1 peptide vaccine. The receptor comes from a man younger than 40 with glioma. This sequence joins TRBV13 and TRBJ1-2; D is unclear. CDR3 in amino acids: CASSFRVGGYTF. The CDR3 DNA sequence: TGTGCCAGCAGCTTTAGAGTCGGTGGCTACACCTTC.